These 30 T cell receptor beta chains were sequenced from one sample in a study of OX40 agonist ivuxolimab in advanced cancers. The protocol was immunoSEQ multiplex PCR, while the TCRdb copy is restricted to in-frame clones and leaves out a portion. The sample carries some 83,000 clones, roughly 86% recorded once. Source: CD4+ or CD8+ T cells sorted from blood, taken in a trial of the OX40 agonist ivuxolimab. The source of these receptors is an adult with an advanced solid tumor such as melanoma, head and neck, liver or kidney cancer.

The rearrangement joins TRBV28 to TRBJ1-2; possible D gene TRBD1, 5 bases. Germline CDR1 reads MDHEN; CDR2 reads SYDVKM. Deletions cut 7 bases from V and 3 bases from J, with 15 bases between. CDR3 length: 14 amino acids. The CDR3 loop reads CASKTPGTDYGYTF. In DNA, the CDR3 is TGTGCCAGCAAAACTCCTGGGACGGACTATGGCTACACCTTC.

The chain links TRBV10-3 to TRBJ1-2; D is undetermined. V lost 7 bases to trimming and J lost 4 bases, with 19 bases between them. The CDR3 is made up of 15 amino acids. Germline values: CDR1 ENHRY, CDR2 SYGVKD. The CDR3 is CAINRENRAIYGYTF. In DNA, the CDR3 is TGTGCCATCAATCGGGAGAACAGAGCGATCTATGGCTACACCTTC.

The chain employs TRBV7-9 and TRBJ2-5; D not certain. This CDR3 is 16 amino acids long. Germline CDR1 reads SEHNR; CDR2 reads FQNEAQ (reference sequence). The V end lost 4 bases, the J end lost 5 bases, and 20 bases lay between the germline ends. The CDR3 sequence is CASSSSVLGFGETQYF. CDR3 nucleotides: TGTGCCAGCAGCTCTTCGGTTCTCGGATTCGGGGAGACCCAGTACTTC. The full variable domain, its missing parts supplied by reference TRBV7-9 and TRBJ2-5, is DTGVSQNPRHKITKRGQNVTFRCDPISEHNRLYWYRQTLGQGPEFLTYFQNEAQLEKSRLLSDRFSAERPKGSFSTLEIQRTEQGDSAMYLCASSSSVLGFGETQYFGPGTRLLVL.

V is TRBV14 and J is TRBJ2-1; 12 nucleotides line up with TRBD2. V trimming: 3 bases; J trimming: 7 bases; junction bases outside the gene matches: 13. Per the germline V gene, CDR1 is SGHDN and CDR2 is FVKESK. CDR3 length: 18 residues. The CDR3 DNA sequence: TGTGCCAGCAGCCATGGCCTAGCGGGAGGGCTTTCTAGTAATGAGCAGTTCTTC. This sequence encodes CASSHGLAGGLSSNEQFF.

The chain links TRBV5-1 to TRBJ1-4; D unclear. V lost 0 bases, J lost 8 bases, and 14 bases lay in between. Germline loops: CDR1 SGHRS, CDR2 YFSETQ. This CDR3 spans 15 amino acids. The CDR3 sequence: CASSLGLGGREKLFF. As DNA, the CDR3 is TGCGCCAGCAGCTTGGGTCTGGGCGGTAGGGAAAAACTGTTTTTT.

V is TRBV7-2 and J is TRBJ2-7; D is perhaps TRBD2 (5 bases). The germline CDR1 and CDR2 sequences are SGHTA and FQGNSA. The length of the CDR3 is 13 residues. The germline V and J ends were trimmed by 5 bases and 6 bases, with 14 bases remaining between them. The CDR3 reads CASSQNAGGEQYF. The CDR3 DNA reads as TGTGCCAGCAGCCAAAACGCGGGTGGCGAGCAGTACTTC.

The chain combines TRBV7-3 with TRBJ2-1, with 10 nucleotides matching TRBD1. V lost 1 base, J lost 5 bases, and 2 bases stayed unmatched. From germline, CDR1 is SGHTA and CDR2 FQGTGA. This CDR3 is built from 15 residues. CDR3 nucleotides: TGTGCCAGCAGCTTAATGGGACAGGGGAACAATGAGCAGTTCTTC. This encodes CASSLMGQGNNEQFF.

This rearrangement joins TRBV7-2 to TRBJ1-5; D not resolved. This CDR3 is 14 amino acids long. V was shortened by 1 base and J by 5 bases, with 9 bases between the two germline ends. Germline V CDR1 and CDR2: SGHTA, FQGNSA. CDR3 sequence reads: CASSLGQNYQPQHF. The CDR3 region has the DNA TGTGCCAGCAGCTTAGGGCAGAATTATCAGCCCCAGCATTTT.

Written as DNA, the CDR3 is TGTGCCAGCAGCGGCCTGGGAGGGAACACTGAAGCTTTCTTT. This translates into CASSGLGGNTEAFF. The chain uses TRBV5-5 and TRBJ1-1; D remains ambiguous. The V and J ends lost 4 bases and 1 base respectively, with 11 bases between them. This CDR3 contains 14 residues. Germline CDR1 and CDR2: SGHKS and YYEKEE (reference sequence).

The chain employs TRBV4-2 and TRBJ2-2; 7 bases line up with TRBD1. The germline V gene encodes CDR1 LGHNA and CDR2 YNFKEQ. With 4 bases clipped from V and 3 bases from J, the junction kept 5 bases outside the gene matches. The CDR3 is 15 amino acids. CDR3 sequence (DNA): TGTGCCAGCAGCCCCCGGGACAGCCACACCGGGGAGCTGTTTTTT. Its protein product is CASSPRDSHTGELFF.

The chain uses TRBV11-2 and TRBJ1-4; D may be TRBD1 (6 bases). Germline assignment: CDR1 SGHAT and CDR2 FQNNGV. This CDR3 spans 14 amino acids. Trimming pared 5 bases from V and 6 bases from J, leaving 13 bases between. The CDR3, as DNA: TGTGCCAGCAGCACTGTAGGGACACATGAAAAACTGTTTTTT. Translation: CASSTVGTHEKLFF.

This clone was seen a few times. The V call is TRBV7-8, the J call TRBJ1-3; no clear D gene. Germline values: CDR1 SGHVS, CDR2 FQNEAQ. V dropped 0 bases and J dropped 5 bases, with 5 bases sitting between them. CDR3 length: 13 residues. The CDR3 protein is CASSLAWRNTIYF. The CDR3, as DNA: TGTGCCAGCAGCTTAGCATGGAGAAACACCATATATTTT.

The CDR3 spells CASSLAGMDRNTGELFF. DNA for the CDR3: TGCGCCAGCAGCTTGGCAGGGATGGACAGGAACACCGGGGAGCTGTTTTTT. V gene TRBV5-1 combines with J gene TRBJ2-2; D perhaps matches TRBD1 (6 bases). The germline gives CDR1 SGHRS, CDR2 YFSETQ. This CDR3 spans 17 amino acids. V lost 0 bases, J lost 1 base, and 13 bases lay in between.

The V gene is TRBV7-3, the J gene TRBJ1-2; D is unresolved. From germline, CDR1 is SGHTA and CDR2 FQGTGA. The CDR3 spans 13 residues. With 4 bases removed from V and 10 bases from J, the gap between germline ends came to 16 bases. The CDR3 spells CASSSRGSADYTF. The DNA for the CDR3 is TGTGCCAGCAGCTCCCGGGGATCTGCGGACTACACCTTC.

This clone was recorded once. CDR3 in amino acids: CASSSRNYGYTF. The DNA for the CDR3 is TGTGCCAGCAGCTCGAGGAACTATGGCTACACCTTC. This chain connects TRBV5-4 to TRBJ1-2; D is ambiguous. V dropped 3 bases and J dropped 2 bases, with 5 bases sitting between them. CDR3 length: 12 residues. Germline V gene sequence: CDR1 SGHNT, CDR2 YYREEE (reference sequence).

The V gene is TRBV9, the J gene TRBJ2-7; no clear D. Germline V gene sequence: CDR1 SGDLS, CDR2 YYNGEE. The CDR3 totals 14 residues. Deletions cut 0 bases from V and 1 base from J, with 8 bases between. CDR3 DNA: TGTGCCAGCAGCGTAGCGCTCCTTTCCTACGAGCAGTACTTC. This gives the protein CASSVALLSYEQYF.

This CDR3 reads CASSVGQGPSTDTQYF. In DNA, the CDR3 is TGTGCCAGCAGCGTCGGACAGGGGCCTAGCACAGATACGCAGTATTTT. This chain connects TRBV9 to TRBJ2-3; TRBD1 aligns across 9 bases. CDR1 and CDR2 (germline): SGDLS, YYNGEE. After removal of 2 bases from V and 0 bases from J, the junction contained 4 bases not matched to a gene. CDR3 length: 16 amino acids.

The rearrangement joins TRBV5-4 to TRBJ1-2; 7 bases are shared with TRBD1. J gave up 3 bases and V 2 bases, and 1 base lay outside the gene matches. Looked up from germline, CDR1 is SGHNT and CDR2 is YYREEE (reference sequence). The CDR3 is 13 amino acids. Written as DNA, the CDR3 is TGTGCCAGCAGCTTAGACAGGGACTATGGCTACACCTTC. This translates into CASSLDRDYGYTF.

Of note for this clone: The same CDR3 is also encoded by other DNA sequences in this sample. The V call is TRBV4-1, the J call TRBJ2-2, with TRBD2 matching over 12 bases. The germline V gene encodes CDR1 MGHRA and CDR2 YSYEKL. The CDR3 is made up of 21 amino acids. The J segment lost 6 bases and the V segment lost 0 bases, leaving 17 bases of the junction unmatched. DNA for the CDR3: TGCGCCAGCAGCCAAGATCCCTTGAGGGCTAGCGGGGGGGCTCTTTCCGGGGAGCTGTTTTTT. Amino acid sequence: CASSQDPLRASGGALSGELFF.

The chain recombines TRBV10-2 with TRBJ2-7; TRBD2 agrees at 15 bases. This CDR3 has 16 residues. Trimming cost V 6 bases and J 6 bases; bases outside gene matches: 9. CDR1 is WSHSY and CDR2 is SAAADI in the germline V gene. CDR3 in amino acids: CASRAQGLAGGSEQYF. CDR3 nucleotide sequence: TGCGCCAGCAGGGCCCAGGGACTAGCGGGGGGAAGCGAGCAGTACTTC.

The chain has TRBV7-2 and TRBJ1-5; TRBD1 matches at 7 bases. Germline V gives CDR1 SGHTA, CDR2 FQGNSA. Trimming cost V 1 base and J 7 bases; bases outside gene matches: 4. CDR3 length: 14 residues. CDR3 in amino acids: CASSLVQGGQPQHF. CDR3 in DNA: TGTGCCAGCAGCTTAGTTCAGGGGGGACAGCCCCAGCATTTT. The complete variable domain, with remaining parts taken from reference TRBV7-2 and TRBJ1-5, reads GAGVSQSPSNKVTEKGKDVELRCDPISGHTALYWYRQSLGQGLEFLIYFQGNSAPDKSGLPSDRFSAERTGGSVSTLTIQRTQQEDSAVYLCASSLVQGGQPQHFGDGTRLSIL.

The J gene is TRBJ2-5, the V gene TRBV4-1, with D possibly called TRBD1 or TRBD2 (5 bases each). The CDR3 runs to 15 residues. CDR1 and CDR2 (germline): MGHRA, YSYEKL. Trimming pared 0 bases from V and 7 bases from J, leaving 15 bases between. The CDR3 bases are TGCGCCAGCAGCCAAGATCGGGGCCCCTCGGGGACCCAGTACTTC. It encodes CASSQDRGPSGTQYF.

This chain links TRBV7-2 with TRBJ1-2; TRBD1 matches 7 bases. The V and J ends lost 5 bases and 8 bases, in that order; junction bases with no gene match: 8. Germline assignment: CDR1 SGHTA and CDR2 FQGNSA. The CDR3 spans 13 residues. In nucleotides, the CDR3 is TGTGCCAGCAGCACGGGACAGCTCGGGGGCTACACCTTC. Its translation is CASSTGQLGGYTF.

This rearrangement joins TRBV5-1 to TRBJ1-6, with D unclear. Per germline, CDR1 SGHRS and CDR2 YFSETQ. The CDR3 loop spans 18 amino acids. The V end lost 0 bases, the J end lost 0 bases, and 13 bases lay between the germline ends. The CDR3 sequence is CASSLVSGRSSYNSPLHF. The CDR3 coding sequence is TGCGCCAGCAGCTTGGTATCCGGGCGAAGCTCCTATAATTCACCCCTCCACTTT. Complete variable domain (other parts from reference TRBV5-1 and TRBJ1-6): KAGVTQTPRYLIKTRGQQVTLSCSPISGHRSVSWYQQTPGQGLQFLFEYFSETQRNKGNFPGRFSGRQFSNSRSEMNVSTLELGDSALYLCASSLVSGRSSYNSPLHFGNGTRLTVT.

The J gene is TRBJ2-1, the V gene TRBV5-1; D perhaps matches TRBD2 (6 bases). The CDR3 totals 15 residues. V gave up 2 bases and J gave up 7 bases, with 16 bases separating them. The germline V gene encodes CDR1 SGHRS and CDR2 YFSETQ. The CDR3 DNA is TGCGCCAGCAGCTTATCCGGGACTTCCGCGAATGAGCAGTTCTTC. It encodes CASSLSGTSANEQFF. Looking up the rest from reference TRBV5-1 and TRBJ2-1 gives the full variable domain: KAGVTQTPRYLIKTRGQQVTLSCSPISGHRSVSWYQQTPGQGLQFLFEYFSETQRNKGNFPGRFSGRQFSNSRSEMNVSTLELGDSALYLCASSLSGTSANEQFFGPGTRLTVL.

The V gene is TRBV30, the J gene TRBJ2-1, with TRBD2 identical over 9 bases. Germline-derived CDR1 and CDR2 are GTSNPN and SVGIG (reference sequence). V was clipped by 4 bases and J by 4 bases; unmatched bases: 2. This CDR3 region has 13 residues. This CDR3 reads CAWKSGRYNEQFF. The DNA for the CDR3 is TGTGCCTGGAAAAGCGGGAGGTACAATGAGCAGTTCTTC.

This clone was seen once. CDR3 amino acids: CASSVGTGSSYEQYF. The CDR3 DNA reads TGTGCCAGCAGCGTGGGGACAGGGAGTTCCTACGAGCAGTACTTC. The chain recombines TRBV9 with TRBJ2-7, with TRBD1 matching 9 bases. With 2 bases clipped from V and 1 base from J, the junction kept 4 bases outside the gene matches. The CDR3 consists of 15 residues. Germline-derived CDR1 and CDR2 are SGDLS and YYNGEE.

The chain carries TRBV6-5 and TRBJ1-1; TRBD1 matches 8 bases. The CDR3 has 14 amino acids. Germline CDR1 and CDR2: MNHEY and SVGAGI. V lost 2 bases to trimming and J lost 3 bases; unmatched junction nucleotides: 2. The CDR3 sequence: CASSYMDRDTEAFF. The CDR3 DNA reads TGTGCCAGCAGTTACATGGACAGGGACACTGAAGCTTTCTTT.

The rearrangement joins TRBV28 to TRBJ2-7; D might be TRBD2 (5 bases). This CDR3 comprises 12 residues. CDR1 and CDR2 (germline): MDHEN, SYDVKM. V was trimmed by 0 bases and J by 7 bases, leaving 7 bases between them. This CDR3 is CASSLWGAEQYF. The CDR3 DNA is TGTGCCAGCAGTTTATGGGGAGCGGAGCAGTACTTC.

The chain carries TRBV7-3 and TRBJ1-1, with a weak D call TRBD1 (5 bases). CDR3 size: 16 residues. The germline gives CDR1 SGHTA, CDR2 FQGTGA. V was trimmed by 5 bases and J by 11 bases, leaving 27 bases between them. CDR3 nucleotides: TGTGCCAGCAGCCCCGGCCCCCAGGGAGAAGTTTTTGGGGCTTTCTTT. Translation gives CASSPGPQGEVFGAFF.